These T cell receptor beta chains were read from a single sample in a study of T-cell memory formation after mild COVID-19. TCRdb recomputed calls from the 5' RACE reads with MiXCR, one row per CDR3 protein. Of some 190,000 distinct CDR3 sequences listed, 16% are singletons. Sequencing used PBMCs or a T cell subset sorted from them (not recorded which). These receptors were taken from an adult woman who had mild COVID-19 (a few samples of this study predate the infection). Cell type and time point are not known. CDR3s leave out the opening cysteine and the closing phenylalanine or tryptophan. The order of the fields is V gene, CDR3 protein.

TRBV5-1 ASSFLVGTSVNEQF
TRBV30 AWSVERVSGANVLT
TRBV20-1 SATDRGTNEKLF
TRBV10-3 AIGTGPNSPLH
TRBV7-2 ASSLANYGYT
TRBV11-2 ASSLVAGVGNEQF
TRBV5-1 ASSLVRQDTEAF
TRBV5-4 ASSLERNSYEQY
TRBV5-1 ASSLPASYNEQF
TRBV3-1 ASSRTGDVSYEQY
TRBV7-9 ASRLTSGHGGDTQY
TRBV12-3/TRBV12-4 ASSLAGNINTGELF
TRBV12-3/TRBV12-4 ATRVPPNEQF
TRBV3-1 ASSQGAGYNQPQH
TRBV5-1 ASSSGGTGDTEAF
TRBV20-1 SARARDRGAYEQY
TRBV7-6 ASSPGLTRTLYGYT
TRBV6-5 ASSYPGQGYT
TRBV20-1 SAPVGQGAWVKNIQY
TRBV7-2 ASSLRPGQGTYEQY
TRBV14 ASSLSPQGPRGQPQH
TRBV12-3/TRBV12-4 ASSSGTSGPYEQY
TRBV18 ASSPTDSRNQPQH
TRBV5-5 ASSLVFAGIIGFGDTQY
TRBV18 ASSPIRDNEQF
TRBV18 ARSPVGVPSSYNSPLH